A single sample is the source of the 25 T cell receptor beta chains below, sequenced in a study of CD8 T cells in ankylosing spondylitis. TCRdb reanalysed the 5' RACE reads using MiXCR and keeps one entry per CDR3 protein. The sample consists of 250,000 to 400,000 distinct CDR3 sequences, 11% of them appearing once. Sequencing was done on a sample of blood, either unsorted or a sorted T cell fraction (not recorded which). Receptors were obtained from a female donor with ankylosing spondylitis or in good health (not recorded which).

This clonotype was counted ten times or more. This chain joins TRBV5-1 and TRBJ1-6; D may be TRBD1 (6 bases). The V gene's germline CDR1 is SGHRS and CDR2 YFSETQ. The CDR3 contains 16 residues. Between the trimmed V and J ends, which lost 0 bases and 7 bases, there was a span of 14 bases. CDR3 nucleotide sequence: TGCGCCAGCAGCTTGGTAGGGGGGGCAGAGAATTCACCCCTCCACTTT. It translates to CASSLVGGAENSPLHF.

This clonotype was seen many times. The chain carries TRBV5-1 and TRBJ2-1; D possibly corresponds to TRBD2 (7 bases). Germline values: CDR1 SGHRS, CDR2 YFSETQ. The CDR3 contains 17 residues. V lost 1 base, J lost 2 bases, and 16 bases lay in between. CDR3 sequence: CASSLSPGGPPYNEQFF. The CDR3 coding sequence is TGCGCCAGCAGCTTGTCCCCCGGGGGGCCCCCCTACAATGAGCAGTTCTTC.

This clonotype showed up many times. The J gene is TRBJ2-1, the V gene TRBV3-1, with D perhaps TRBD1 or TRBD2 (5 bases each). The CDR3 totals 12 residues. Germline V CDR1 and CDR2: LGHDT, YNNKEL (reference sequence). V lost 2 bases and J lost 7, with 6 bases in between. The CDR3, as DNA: TGTGCCAGCAGCCAATGGGGGAATGAGCAGTTCTTC. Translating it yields CASSQWGNEQFF.

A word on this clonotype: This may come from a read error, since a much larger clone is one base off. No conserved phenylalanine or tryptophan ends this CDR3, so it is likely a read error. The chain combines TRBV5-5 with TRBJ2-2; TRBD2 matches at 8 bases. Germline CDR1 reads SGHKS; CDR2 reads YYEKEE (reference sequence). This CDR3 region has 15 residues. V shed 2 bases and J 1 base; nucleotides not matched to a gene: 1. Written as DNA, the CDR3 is TGTGCCAGCAGCTTTAGCGGGAAGAACACCGGGGAGCTGTTTTTA. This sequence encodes CASSFSGKNTGELFL.

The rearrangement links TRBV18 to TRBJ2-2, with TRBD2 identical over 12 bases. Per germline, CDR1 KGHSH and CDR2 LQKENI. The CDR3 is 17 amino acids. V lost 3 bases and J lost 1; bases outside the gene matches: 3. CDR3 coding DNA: TGTGCCAGCTCACCCCGGACTAGCGGGATGAACACCGGGGAGCTGTTTTTT. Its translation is CASSPRTSGMNTGELFF.

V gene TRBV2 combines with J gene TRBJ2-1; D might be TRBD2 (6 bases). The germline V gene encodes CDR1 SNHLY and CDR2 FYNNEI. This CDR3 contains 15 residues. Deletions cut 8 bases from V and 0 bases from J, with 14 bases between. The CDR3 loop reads CASGLRGSSYNEQFF. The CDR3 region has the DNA TGTGCCAGCGGGCTCCGGGGGAGCTCCTACAATGAGCAGTTCTTC.

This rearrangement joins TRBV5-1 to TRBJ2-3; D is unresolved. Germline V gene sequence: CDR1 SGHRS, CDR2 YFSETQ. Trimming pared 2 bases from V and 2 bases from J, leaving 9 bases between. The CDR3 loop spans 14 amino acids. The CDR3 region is CASSFNSLTDTQYF. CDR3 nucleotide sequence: TGCGCCAGCAGCTTTAACAGTCTCACAGATACGCAGTATTTT. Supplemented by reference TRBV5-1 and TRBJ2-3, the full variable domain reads KAGVTQTPRYLIKTRGQQVTLSCSPISGHRSVSWYQQTPGQGLQFLFEYFSETQRNKGNFPGRFSGRQFSNSRSEMNVSTLELGDSALYLCASSFNSLTDTQYFGPGTRLTVL.

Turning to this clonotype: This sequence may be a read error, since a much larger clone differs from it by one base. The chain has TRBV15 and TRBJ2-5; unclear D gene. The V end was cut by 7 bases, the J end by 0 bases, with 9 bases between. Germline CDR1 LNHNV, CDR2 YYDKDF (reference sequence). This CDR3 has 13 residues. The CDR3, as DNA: TGTGCCACCACCAGTAGTTACCAAGAGACCCAGTACTTC. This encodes CATTSSYQETQYF.

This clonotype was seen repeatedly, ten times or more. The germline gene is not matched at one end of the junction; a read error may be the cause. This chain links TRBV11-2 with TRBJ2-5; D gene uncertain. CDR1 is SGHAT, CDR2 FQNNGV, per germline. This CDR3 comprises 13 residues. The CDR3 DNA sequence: TGTGCCAGCGGCTTCTCCCAAGGGGAGACCCAGTACTTC. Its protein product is CASGFSQGETQYF.

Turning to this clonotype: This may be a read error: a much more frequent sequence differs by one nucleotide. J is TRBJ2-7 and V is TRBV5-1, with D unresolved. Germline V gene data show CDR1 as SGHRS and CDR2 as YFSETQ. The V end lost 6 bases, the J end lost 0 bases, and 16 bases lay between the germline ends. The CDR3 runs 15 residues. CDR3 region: CASNTEIHSSYEQYF. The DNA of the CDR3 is TGCGCCAGCAACACGGAGATTCATAGCTCCTACGAGCAGTACTTC.

CDR3 DNA: TGTGCCATCAGTGCCCAGCGGGGGGGAGTCGACGAGCAGTACTTC. This sequence encodes CAISAQRGGVDEQYF. The chain has TRBV10-3 and TRBJ2-7, with 10 bases aligning to TRBD2. V lost 4 bases to trimming and J lost 5 bases; unmatched junction nucleotides: 8. CDR1 and CDR2 from the germline V gene are ENHRY and SYGVKD. CDR3 size: 15 residues.

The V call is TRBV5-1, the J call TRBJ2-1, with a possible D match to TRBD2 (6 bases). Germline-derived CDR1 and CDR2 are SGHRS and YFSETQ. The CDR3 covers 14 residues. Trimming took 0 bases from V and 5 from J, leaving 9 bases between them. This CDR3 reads CASSLGTTNNEQFF. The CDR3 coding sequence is TGCGCCAGCAGCTTGGGGACTACCAACAATGAGCAGTTCTTC. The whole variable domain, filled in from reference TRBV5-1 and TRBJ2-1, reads KAGVTQTPRYLIKTRGQQVTLSCSPISGHRSVSWYQQTPGQGLQFLFEYFSETQRNKGNFPGRFSGRQFSNSRSEMNVSTLELGDSALYLCASSLGTTNNEQFFGPGTRLTVL.

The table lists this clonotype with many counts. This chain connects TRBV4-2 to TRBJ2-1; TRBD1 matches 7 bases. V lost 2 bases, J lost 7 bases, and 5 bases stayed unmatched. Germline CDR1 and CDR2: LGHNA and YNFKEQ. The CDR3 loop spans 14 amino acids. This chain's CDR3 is CASSQPKTGNEQFF. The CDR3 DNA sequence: TGTGCCAGCAGCCAACCTAAGACAGGGAATGAGCAGTTCTTC.

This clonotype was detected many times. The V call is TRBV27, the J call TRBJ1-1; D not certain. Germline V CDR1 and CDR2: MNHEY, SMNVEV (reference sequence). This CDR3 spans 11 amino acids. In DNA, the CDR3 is TGTGTTACGTTAACGAACACTGAAGCTTTCTTT. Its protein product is CVTLTNTEAFF.

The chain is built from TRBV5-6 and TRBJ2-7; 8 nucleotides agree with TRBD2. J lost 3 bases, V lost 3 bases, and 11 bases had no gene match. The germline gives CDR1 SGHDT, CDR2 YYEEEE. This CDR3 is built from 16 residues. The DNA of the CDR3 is TGTGCCAGCAGCTCCTCGTGGCGGGAGGACGGCTACGAGCAGTACTTC. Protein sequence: CASSSSWREDGYEQYF.

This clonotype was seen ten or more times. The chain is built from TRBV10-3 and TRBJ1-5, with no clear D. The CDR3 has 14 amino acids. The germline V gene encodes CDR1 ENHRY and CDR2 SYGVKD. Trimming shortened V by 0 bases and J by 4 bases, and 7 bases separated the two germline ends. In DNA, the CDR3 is TGTGCCATCAGTGAGTCCGGGGAAAATCAGCCCCAGCATTTT. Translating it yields CAISESGENQPQHF.

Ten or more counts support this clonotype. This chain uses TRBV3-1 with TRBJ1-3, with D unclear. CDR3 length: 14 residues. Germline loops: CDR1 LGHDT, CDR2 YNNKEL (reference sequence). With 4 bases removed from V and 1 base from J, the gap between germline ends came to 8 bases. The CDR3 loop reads CASSRRASGNTIYF. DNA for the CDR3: TGTGCCAGCAGCCGGAGGGCGTCTGGAAACACCATATATTTT.

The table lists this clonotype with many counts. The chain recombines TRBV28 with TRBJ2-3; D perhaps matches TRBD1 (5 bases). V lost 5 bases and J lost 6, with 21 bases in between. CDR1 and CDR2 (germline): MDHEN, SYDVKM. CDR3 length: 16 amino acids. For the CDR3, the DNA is TGTGCCAGCAGTCAAAGACAGATTACGTTGCAGGATACGCAGTATTTT. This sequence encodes CASSQRQITLQDTQYF.

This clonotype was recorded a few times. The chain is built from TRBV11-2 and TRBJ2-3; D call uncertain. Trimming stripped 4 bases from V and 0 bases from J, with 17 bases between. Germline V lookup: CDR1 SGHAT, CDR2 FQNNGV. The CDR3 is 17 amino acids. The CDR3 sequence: CASSSLSYRVSTDTQYF. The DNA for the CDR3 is TGTGCCAGCAGCTCGTTATCTTACCGAGTTAGCACAGATACGCAGTATTTT.

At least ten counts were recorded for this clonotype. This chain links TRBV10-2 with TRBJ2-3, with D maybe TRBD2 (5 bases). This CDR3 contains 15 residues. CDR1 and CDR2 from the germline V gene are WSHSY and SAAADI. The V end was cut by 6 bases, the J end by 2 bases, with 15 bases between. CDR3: CASRGGQTLTDTQYF. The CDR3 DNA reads TGCGCCAGCAGGGGCGGGCAGACCCTCACAGATACGCAGTATTTT.

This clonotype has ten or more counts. The CDR3 loop is CASISTGSFNEQFF. The CDR3 nucleotides read TGTGCCAGCATCTCAACAGGGTCTTTCAATGAGCAGTTCTTC. This sequence joins TRBV6-2 or TRBV6-3 and TRBJ2-1; the D gene is possibly TRBD1 (6 bases). CDR1 is MNHEY and CDR2 is SVGEGT in the germline V gene. This CDR3 is built from 14 residues. Trimming removed 7 bases from V and 6 bases from J, with 16 bases in between.

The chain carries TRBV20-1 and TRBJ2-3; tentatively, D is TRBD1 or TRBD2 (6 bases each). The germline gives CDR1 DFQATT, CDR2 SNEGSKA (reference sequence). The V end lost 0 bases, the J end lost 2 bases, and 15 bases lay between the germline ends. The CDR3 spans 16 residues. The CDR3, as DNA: TGCAGTGCTAGAGAGGGGGGCGCCCAATACACAGATACGCAGTATTTT. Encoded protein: CSAREGGAQYTDTQYF.

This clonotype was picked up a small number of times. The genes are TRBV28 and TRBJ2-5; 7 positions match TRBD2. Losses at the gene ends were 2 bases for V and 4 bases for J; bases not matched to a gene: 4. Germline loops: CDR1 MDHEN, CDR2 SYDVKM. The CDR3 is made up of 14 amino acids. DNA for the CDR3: TGTGCCAGCAGTTTAGCGGGAGAGTCAGAGACCCAGTACTTC. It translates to CASSLAGESETQYF.

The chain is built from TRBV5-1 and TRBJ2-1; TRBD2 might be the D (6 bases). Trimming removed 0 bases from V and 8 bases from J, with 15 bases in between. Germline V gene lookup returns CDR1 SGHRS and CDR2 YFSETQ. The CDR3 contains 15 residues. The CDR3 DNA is TGCGCCAGCAGCTTGGAGGGACTGACGTTCGATGAGCAGTTCTTC. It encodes CASSLEGLTFDEQFF.

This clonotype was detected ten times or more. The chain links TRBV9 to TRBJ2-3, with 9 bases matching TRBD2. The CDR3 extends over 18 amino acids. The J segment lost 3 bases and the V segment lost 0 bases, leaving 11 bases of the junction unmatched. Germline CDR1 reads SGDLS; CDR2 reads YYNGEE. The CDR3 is CASSVAPGGGDGTDTQYF. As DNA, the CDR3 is TGTGCCAGCAGCGTAGCCCCCGGCGGGGGGGACGGTACAGATACGCAGTATTTT.